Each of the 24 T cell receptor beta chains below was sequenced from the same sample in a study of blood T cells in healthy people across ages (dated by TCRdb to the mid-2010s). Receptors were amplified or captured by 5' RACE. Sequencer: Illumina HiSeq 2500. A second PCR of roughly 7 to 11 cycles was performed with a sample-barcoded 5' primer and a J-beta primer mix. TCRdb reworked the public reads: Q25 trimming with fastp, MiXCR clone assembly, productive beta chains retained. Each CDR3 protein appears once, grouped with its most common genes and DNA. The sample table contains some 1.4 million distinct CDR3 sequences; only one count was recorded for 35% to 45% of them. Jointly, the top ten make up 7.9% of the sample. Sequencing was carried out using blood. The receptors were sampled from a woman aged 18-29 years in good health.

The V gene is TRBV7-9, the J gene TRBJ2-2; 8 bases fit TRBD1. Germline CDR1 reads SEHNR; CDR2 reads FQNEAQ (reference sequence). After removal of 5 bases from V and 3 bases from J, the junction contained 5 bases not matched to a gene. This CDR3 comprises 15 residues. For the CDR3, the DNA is TGTGCCAGCAGCCCGCTGACAGGGGACACCGGGGAGCTGTTTTTT. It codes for CASSPLTGDTGELFF.

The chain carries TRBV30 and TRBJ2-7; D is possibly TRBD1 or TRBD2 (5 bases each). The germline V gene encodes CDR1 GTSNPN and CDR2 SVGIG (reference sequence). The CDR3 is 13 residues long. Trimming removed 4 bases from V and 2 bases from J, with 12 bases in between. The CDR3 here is CAWNKGTTYEQYF. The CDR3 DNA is TGTGCCTGGAATAAAGGGACCACCTACGAGCAGTACTTC.

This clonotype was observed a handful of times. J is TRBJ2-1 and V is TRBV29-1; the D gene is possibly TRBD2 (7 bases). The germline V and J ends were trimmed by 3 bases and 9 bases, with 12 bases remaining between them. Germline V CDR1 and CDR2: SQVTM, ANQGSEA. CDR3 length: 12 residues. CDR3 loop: CSVEKGGPEQFF. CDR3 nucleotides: TGCAGCGTTGAGAAGGGGGGGCCTGAGCAGTTCTTC.

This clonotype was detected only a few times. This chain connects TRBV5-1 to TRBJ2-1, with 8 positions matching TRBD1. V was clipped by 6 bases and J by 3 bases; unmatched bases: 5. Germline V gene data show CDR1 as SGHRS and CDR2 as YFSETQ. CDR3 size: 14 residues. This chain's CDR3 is CASTTTGDYNEQFF. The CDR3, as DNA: TGCGCCAGCACCACGACAGGGGACTACAATGAGCAGTTCTTC. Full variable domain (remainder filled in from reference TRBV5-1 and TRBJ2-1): KAGVTQTPRYLIKTRGQQVTLSCSPISGHRSVSWYQQTPGQGLQFLFEYFSETQRNKGNFPGRFSGRQFSNSRSEMNVSTLELGDSALYLCASTTTGDYNEQFFGPGTRLTVL.

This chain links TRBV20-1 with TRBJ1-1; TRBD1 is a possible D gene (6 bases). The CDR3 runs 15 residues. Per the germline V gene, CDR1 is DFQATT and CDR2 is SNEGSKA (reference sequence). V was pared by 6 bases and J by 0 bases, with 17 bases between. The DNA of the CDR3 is TGCAGTGCCTGGGACACCGCTTCTATGAACACTGAAGCTTTCTTT. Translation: CSAWDTASMNTEAFF.

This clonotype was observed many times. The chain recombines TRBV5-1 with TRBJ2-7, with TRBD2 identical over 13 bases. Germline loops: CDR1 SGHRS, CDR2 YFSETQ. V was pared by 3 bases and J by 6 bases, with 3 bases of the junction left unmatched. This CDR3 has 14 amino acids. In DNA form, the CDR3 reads TGCGCCAGCAGCTGGACTAGCGGGAGCGCCGAGCAGTACTTC. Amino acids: CASSWTSGSAEQYF. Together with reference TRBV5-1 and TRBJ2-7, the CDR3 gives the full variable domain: KAGVTQTPRYLIKTRGQQVTLSCSPISGHRSVSWYQQTPGQGLQFLFEYFSETQRNKGNFPGRFSGRQFSNSRSEMNVSTLELGDSALYLCASSWTSGSAEQYFGPGTRLTVT.

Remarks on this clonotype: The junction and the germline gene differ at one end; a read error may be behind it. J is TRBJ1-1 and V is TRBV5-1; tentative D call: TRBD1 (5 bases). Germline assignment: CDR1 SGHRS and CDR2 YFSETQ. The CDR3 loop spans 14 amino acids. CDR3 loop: CASSFGALNTGAFF. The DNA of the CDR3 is TGCGCCAGCAGCTTTGGGGCTTTGAACACTGGAGCTTTCTTT.

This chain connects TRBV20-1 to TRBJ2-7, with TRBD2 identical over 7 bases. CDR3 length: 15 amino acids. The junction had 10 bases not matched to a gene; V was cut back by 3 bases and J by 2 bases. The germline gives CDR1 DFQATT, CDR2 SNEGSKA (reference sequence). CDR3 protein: CSARVWGGGPYEQYF. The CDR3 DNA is TGCAGTGCTAGGGTTTGGGGGGGAGGACCCTACGAGCAGTACTTC.

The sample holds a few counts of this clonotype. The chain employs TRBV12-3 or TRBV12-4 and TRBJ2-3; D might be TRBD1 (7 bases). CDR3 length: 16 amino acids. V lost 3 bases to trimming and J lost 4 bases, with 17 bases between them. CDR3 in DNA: TGTGCCAGCAGTTTTGGGCGGGGACAGCTCTCAGATACGCAGTATTTT. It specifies CASSFGRGQLSDTQYF.

The CDR3 protein is CASSPLGTGWGYGYTF. The CDR3 nucleotides are TGTGCCAGTAGCCCACTCGGGACAGGGTGGGGCTATGGCTACACCTTC. The chain combines TRBV19 with TRBJ1-2, with 9 positions matching TRBD1. The CDR3 is 16 residues long. After removal of 6 bases from V and 4 bases from J, the junction contained 12 bases not matched to a gene. Germline CDR1 LNHDA, CDR2 SQIVND (reference sequence).

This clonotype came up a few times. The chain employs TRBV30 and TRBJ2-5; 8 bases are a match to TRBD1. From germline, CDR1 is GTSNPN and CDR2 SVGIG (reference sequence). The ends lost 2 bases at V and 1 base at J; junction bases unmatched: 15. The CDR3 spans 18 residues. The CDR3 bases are TGTGCCTGGAGTCGATCGACAGGGGCCCTATTTGCCCAAGAGACCCAGTACTTC. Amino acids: CAWSRSTGALFAQETQYF.

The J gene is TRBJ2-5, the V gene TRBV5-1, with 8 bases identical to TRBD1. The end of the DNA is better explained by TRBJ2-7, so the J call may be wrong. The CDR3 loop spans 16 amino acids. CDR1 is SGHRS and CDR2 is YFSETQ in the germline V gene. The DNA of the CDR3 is TGCGCCAGCAGCTTTGCCCGTAGGACAGGGCCATACGAGCAGTACTTC. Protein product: CASSFARRTGPYEQYF.

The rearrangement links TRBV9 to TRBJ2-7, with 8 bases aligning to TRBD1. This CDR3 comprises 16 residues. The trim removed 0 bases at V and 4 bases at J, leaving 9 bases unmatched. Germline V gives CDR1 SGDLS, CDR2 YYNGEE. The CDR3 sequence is CASSVATGQGAYEQYF. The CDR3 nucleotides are TGTGCCAGCAGCGTAGCTACGGGGCAGGGGGCGTACGAGCAGTACTTC.

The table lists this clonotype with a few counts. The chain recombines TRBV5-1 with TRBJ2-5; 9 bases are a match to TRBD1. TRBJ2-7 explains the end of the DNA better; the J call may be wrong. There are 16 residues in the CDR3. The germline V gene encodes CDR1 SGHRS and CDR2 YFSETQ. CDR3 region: CASSFDRGSGVDEQYF. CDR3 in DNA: TGCGCCAGCAGCTTTGACAGGGGGTCGGGTGTGGACGAGCAGTACTTC.

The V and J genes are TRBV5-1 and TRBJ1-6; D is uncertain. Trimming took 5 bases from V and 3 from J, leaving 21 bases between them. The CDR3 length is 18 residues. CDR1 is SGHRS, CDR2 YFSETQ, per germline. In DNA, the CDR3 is TGCGCCAGCAGAACCCAAGCTCCGGGAGGCAGCTATAATTCACCCCTCCACTTT. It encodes CASRTQAPGGSYNSPLHF.

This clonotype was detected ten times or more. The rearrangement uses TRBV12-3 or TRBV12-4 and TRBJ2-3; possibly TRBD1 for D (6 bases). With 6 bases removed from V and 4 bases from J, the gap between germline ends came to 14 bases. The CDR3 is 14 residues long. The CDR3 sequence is CASSRQGFADTQYF. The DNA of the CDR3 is TGTGCCAGCAGCAGGCAGGGGTTTGCAGATACGCAGTATTTT.

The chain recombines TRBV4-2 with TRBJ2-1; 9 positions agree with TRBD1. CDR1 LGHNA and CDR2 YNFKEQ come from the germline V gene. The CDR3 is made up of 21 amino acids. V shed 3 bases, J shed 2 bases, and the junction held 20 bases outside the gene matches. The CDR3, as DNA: TGTGCCAGCAGCCACACTCGTCCGGGGACAGGGACGGTCGTCGCCTACAATGAGCAGTTCTTC. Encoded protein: CASSHTRPGTGTVVAYNEQFF.

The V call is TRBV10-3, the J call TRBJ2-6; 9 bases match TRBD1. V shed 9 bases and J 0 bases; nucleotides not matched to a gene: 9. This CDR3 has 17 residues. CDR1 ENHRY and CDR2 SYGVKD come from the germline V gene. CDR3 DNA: TGTGCCATGGAACCGGGACAGGGCCTCTCTGGGGCCAACGTCCTGACTTTC. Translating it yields CAMEPGQGLSGANVLTF.

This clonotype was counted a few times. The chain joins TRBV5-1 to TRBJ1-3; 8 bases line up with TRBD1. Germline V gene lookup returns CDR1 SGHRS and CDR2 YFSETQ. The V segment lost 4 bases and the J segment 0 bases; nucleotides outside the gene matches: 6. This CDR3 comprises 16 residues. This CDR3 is CASSGTGGGSGNTIYF. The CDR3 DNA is TGCGCCAGCAGCGGTACAGGGGGTGGCTCTGGAAACACCATATATTTT.

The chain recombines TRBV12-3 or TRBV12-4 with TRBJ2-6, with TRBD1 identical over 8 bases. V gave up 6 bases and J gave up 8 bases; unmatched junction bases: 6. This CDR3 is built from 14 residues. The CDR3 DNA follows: TGTGCCAGCAGCCGGACAGGGTTAACCAACGTCCTGACTTTC. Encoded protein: CASSRTGLTNVLTF.

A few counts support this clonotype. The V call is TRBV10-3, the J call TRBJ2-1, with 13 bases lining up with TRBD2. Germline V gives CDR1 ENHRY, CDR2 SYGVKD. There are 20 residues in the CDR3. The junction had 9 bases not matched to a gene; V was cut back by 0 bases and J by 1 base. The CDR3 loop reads CAISESRLAGGPDSYNEQFF. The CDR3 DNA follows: TGTGCCATCAGTGAGTCGAGACTAGCGGGAGGTCCCGATTCCTACAATGAGCAGTTCTTC.

In DNA, the CDR3 is TGTGCCAGCAGCTCCGAGAGCTATCAGCCCCAGCATTTT. Translated: CASSSESYQPQHF. The genes are TRBV7-9 and TRBJ1-5, with D uncertain. Germline-derived CDR1 and CDR2 are SEHNR and FQNEAQ (reference sequence). V was shortened by 4 bases and J by 5 bases, with 9 bases between the two germline ends. The CDR3 has 13 residues.

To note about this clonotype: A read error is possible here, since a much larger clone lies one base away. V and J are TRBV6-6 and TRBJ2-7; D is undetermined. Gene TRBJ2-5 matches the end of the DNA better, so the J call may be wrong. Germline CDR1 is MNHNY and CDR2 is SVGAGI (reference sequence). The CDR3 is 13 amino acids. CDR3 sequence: CASSVITEETQYF. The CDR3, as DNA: TGTGCCAGCAGTGTGATAACAGAAGAGACCCAGTACTTC.

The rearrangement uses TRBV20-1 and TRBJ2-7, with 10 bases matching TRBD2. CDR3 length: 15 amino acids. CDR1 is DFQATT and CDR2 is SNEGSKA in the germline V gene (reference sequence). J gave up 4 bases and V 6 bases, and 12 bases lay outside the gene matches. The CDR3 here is CSAIDQREGTYEQYF. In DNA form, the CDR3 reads TGCAGTGCCATCGATCAGCGGGAGGGAACGTACGAGCAGTACTTC.